This paragraph covers one TCR beta chain sequence. The antigen it binds to is not known. Base qualities are missing; no much larger clone stands one base away. This sample includes further DNA sequences coding for the same CDR3. This specimen belongs to a study of blood T cell repertoires in COVID-19 (TCRdb year 2020). In terms of the full investigation: Samples from collaborators originated in the United States, Italy and Spain and spanned both the acute and convalescent phases of COVID-19. Deeply sampled blood TCRbeta repertoires from subjects exposed to, actively infected with, or recovered from COVID-19 were included in the dataset. HLA class I and class II types, where available, came from metadata supplied by the sample provider rather than from assay-based typing. A freely available public database, intended as a resource for researchers studying the immune response to SARS-CoV-2, is where the repertoires were released. Nearly every sample came with metadata listing a de-identified subject ID, COVID-19 status, age in years and sex. The samples were drawn from two sources: the first 160 participants of the ongoing ImmuneRACE study, and fewer than 1,500 subjects contributed by 6 global collaborators. The prospective study material was composed of cDNA or gDNA derived from T cells, B-cell-depleted T cells, or PBMCs. The paper's findings and limits, for the study overall: The amount of clinical and demographic metadata varied by source and participant and was provided uncurated.

Based on the germline V gene (reference sequence), the CDR1 and CDR2 sequences are LGHDT and YNNKEL. Its CDR3 holds 12 amino acids, cysteine through phenylalanine. The retained sequence is limited to the CDR3, 36 bases, with the frame set at the first base. The germline V end is reduced by 1 base and the J end by 8 bases; junction bases left unmatched: 1. TCRbeta CDR3 regions were amplified from genomic DNA using the immunoSEQ Assay, a bias-controlled multiplex PCR. The original pipeline was this. Nucleated cell counts per sample were estimated from amplification of reference gene primers within the assay. To quantify the absolute abundance of each unique TCRbeta CDR3 rearrangement, sequence reads were collapsed and filtered. For each sample, productive Simpson clonality was calculated as the square root of Simpson's diversity index over productive rearrangements. TCRdb re-hosts the immuneACCESS table, in-frame sequences only. Its copies lack some clones; in the studies checked, an unresolved V gene accounts for under half of them, and the cause for the rest is not known. The V and J calls and clone size are taken from that table; D and trimming were inferred from the DNA. Recorded for this sample are around 250,000 clones; roughly 82% of them occurred a single time. The ten largest clones represent 9% to 15% of the sample.

Each collaborating institution followed its own protocols to collect whole blood in K2EDTA tubes. For TCRbeta analysis, collaborator samples were shipped as frozen whole blood, as isolated PBMCs, or as DNA extracted from either sample type. The sequence came from a man at least 80 years old with acute or convalescent COVID-19. What was sequenced was peripheral blood. This sequence uses TRBV3-1 (or the pseudogene TRBV3-2) and TRBJ1-2; 7 bases in between match TRBD1. The CDR3 region: CASSQGGGGYTF. The base sequence is TGTGCCAGCAGCCAAGGAGGGGGCGGCTACACCTTC.